This T cell receptor (beta chain) emerged from a study of cytomegalovirus exposure and HLA in healthy donors. Deletions cut 8 bases from V and 4 bases from J, with 17 bases between. The germline V gene has CDR1 MDHEN and CDR2 SYDVKM. The CDR3 length is 14 residues. Note on this clone: The antigen remains unidentified.

Study conclusions and caveats: It was around 160 TCR beta chains that were listed as cytomegalovirus-associated. In an earlier analysis, most TCR beta V segments were productive about 87% or about 30% of the time.

The PCR was carried out with 60 Vbeta primers and 13 Jbeta primers. In the study's own analysis: Around 80 million unique TCR beta chains, about 10 million of them shared, were counted by a later analysis. Clones were read by immunoSEQ multiplex PCR, and TCRdb kept only the in-frame ones, dropping some. For V, J and clone size, that table is used; D and trimming come from the DNA. The sample includes about 210,000 clones, 75% to 90% of them seen just once. The sample consisted of PBMCs. This clonotype was sampled from a woman aged 30 to 39 in good health and CMV-seronegative. The J gene is TRBJ1-1, the V gene TRBV28; D unclear. The CDR3 DNA is TGTGCCAGCCGCCGATTTGGTTCGGGCACTGAAGCTTTCTTT. It encodes CASRRFGSGTEAFF.